Below, 25 T cell receptor beta chains from the same sample are listed, as sequenced in a study of blood T cell repertoires in COVID-19. Sequencing used immunoSEQ multiplex PCR; TCRdb keeps in-frame clones, though not all of them. In the table there are about 130,000 clones, approximately 90% of which are singletons. Sequencing input: peripheral blood. These receptors originate from a man aged 50 to 59 with COVID-19, enrolled during active disease.

The chain joins TRBV3-1 (or the pseudogene TRBV3-2) to TRBJ2-3; D is undetermined. CDR1 and CDR2 (germline): LGHDT, YNNKEL (reference sequence). Trimming took off 2 bases at V and 0 bases at J, with 3 bases between the two ends. This CDR3 is built from 13 residues. The DNA for the CDR3 is TGTGCCAGCAGCCAACTTAGCACAGATACGCAGTATTTT. It codes for CASSQLSTDTQYF.

This clone was picked up one time. This chain links TRBV19 with TRBJ2-2; 11 positions match TRBD1. V was clipped by 8 bases and J by 6 bases; unmatched bases: 5. The CDR3 extends over 14 amino acids. The germline CDR1 and CDR2 sequences are LNHDA and SQIVND (reference sequence). The CDR3 spells CASGDRGTAGELFF. The CDR3, as DNA: TGTGCCAGTGGGGACAGGGGGACGGCCGGGGAGCTGTTTTTT. The variable domain in full, completed from reference TRBV19 and TRBJ2-2, reads DGGITQSPKYLFRKEGQNVTLSCEQNLNHDAMYWYRQDPGQGLRLIYYSQIVNDFQKGDIAEGYSVSREKKESFPLTVTSAQKNPTAFYLCASGDRGTAGELFFGEGSRLTVL.

The chain combines TRBV7-6 with TRBJ2-3; D gene unclear. Trimming stripped 2 bases from V and 2 bases from J, with 11 bases between. Germline CDR1 SGHVS, CDR2 FNYEAQ. This CDR3 region has 15 residues. The CDR3 DNA sequence: TGTGCCAGCAGCTTACAGGTCCTCGACACAGATACGCAGTATTTT. Protein product: CASSLQVLDTDTQYF.

The chain uses TRBV5-8 and TRBJ2-7; TRBD2 agrees at 10 bases. The CDR3 loop spans 15 amino acids. Germline V gene data show CDR1 as SGHTS and CDR2 as YDEGEE. The V gene end was trimmed by 0 bases and the J gene end by 6 bases; junction bases not matched to a gene: 6. The CDR3 loop is CASSLGAGGPIEQYV. The CDR3, as DNA: TGTGCCAGCAGCTTGGGAGCGGGAGGGCCCATCGAGCAGTACGTC.

The chain joins TRBV7-9 to TRBJ2-7, with a possible D match to TRBD1 (5 bases). V was pared by 5 bases and J by 1 base, with 9 bases between. Germline CDR1 SEHNR, CDR2 FQNEAQ (reference sequence). This CDR3 has 13 amino acids. CDR3 bases: TGTGCCAGCAGCATACAGGTTTCCTACGAGCAGTACTTC. Encoded protein: CASSIQVSYEQYF.

V and J are TRBV4-3 and TRBJ2-1; the match to TRBD2 covers 10 bases. J gave up 8 bases and V 4 bases, and 11 bases lay outside the gene matches. The germline CDR1 and CDR2 sequences are LGHNA and YSLEER. The CDR3 totals 16 residues. CDR3 protein: CASSRSSSSGSDEQFF. CDR3 nucleotide sequence: TGCGCCAGCAGCCGGAGCTCGTCTAGCGGGAGCGATGAGCAGTTCTTC.

The gene calls are TRBV5-6 and TRBJ2-7; 7 bases are a match to TRBD1. Trimming at V came to 4 bases and at J to 2 bases, leaving 6 bases not matched to a gene. CDR1 and CDR2 (germline): SGHDT, YYEEEE. The CDR3 length is 14 residues. The CDR3 here is CASSATGSPYEQYF. The CDR3 coding sequence is TGTGCCAGCAGCGCGACAGGGTCTCCCTACGAGCAGTACTTC.

The chain is built from TRBV7-6 and TRBJ2-5; possibly TRBD1 for D (6 bases). This CDR3 region has 15 residues. Looked up from germline, CDR1 is SGHVS and CDR2 is FNYEAQ. The germline V and J ends were trimmed by 1 base and 2 bases, with 11 bases remaining between them. DNA for the CDR3: TGTGCCAGCAGCTTAGGAACAGGGCTTCAAGAGACCCAGTACTTC. This gives the protein CASSLGTGLQETQYF.

The V and J genes are TRBV7-8 and TRBJ2-1; a weak D match, TRBD2 (5 bases). This CDR3 has 12 residues. V was clipped by 2 bases and J by 6 bases, with 5 bases between them. The germline gives CDR1 SGHVS, CDR2 FQNEAQ. CDR3 coding DNA: TGTGCCAGCAGCTTACTAGCCAATGAGCAGTTCTTC. As protein: CASSLLANEQFF.

The J gene is TRBJ2-3, the V gene TRBV14; TRBD2 matches at 13 bases. After removal of 1 base from V and 8 bases from J, the junction contained 6 bases not matched to a gene. The length of the CDR3 is 16 residues. From germline, CDR1 is SGHDN and CDR2 FVKESK. In DNA, the CDR3 is TGTGCCAGCAGCCAAGGGACTAGCGGGAGCATTGGTACGCAGTATTTT. It yields the protein CASSQGTSGSIGTQYF.

V gene TRBV7-3 combines with J gene TRBJ2-7; TRBD2 aligns across 9 bases. CDR1 SGHTA and CDR2 FQGTGA come from the germline V gene. The CDR3 runs 16 residues. The J segment lost 6 bases and the V segment lost 4 bases, leaving 13 bases of the junction unmatched. CDR3: CASSSWTLAGVGEQYF. CDR3 in DNA: TGTGCCAGCAGCTCTTGGACCTTAGCGGGAGTTGGCGAGCAGTACTTC.

This clone was picked up one time. The V and J genes are TRBV7-3 and TRBJ2-1; perhaps TRBD2 as D (6 bases). Germline V gene lookup returns CDR1 SGHTA and CDR2 FQGTGA. CDR3 size: 15 residues. V lost 1 base and J lost 7, with 14 bases in between. The CDR3 loop reads CASSLKLAGKNEQFF. The CDR3 coding sequence is TGTGCCAGCAGCTTAAAACTAGCCGGTAAAAATGAGCAGTTCTTC.

The rearrangement links TRBV28 to TRBJ1-1, with D unclear. Germline V lookup: CDR1 MDHEN, CDR2 SYDVKM. V shed 3 bases and J shed 2 bases, with 16 bases lying between them. There are 16 residues in the CDR3. This CDR3 is CASSFARNTINTEAFF. CDR3 nucleotides: TGTGCCAGCAGTTTTGCGCGGAACACAATAAACACTGAAGCTTTCTTT.

The V call is TRBV7-2, the J call TRBJ2-3, with 9 bases aligning to TRBD2. The CDR3 contains 15 residues. Germline-derived CDR1 and CDR2 are SGHTA and FQGNSA. V gave up 6 bases and J gave up 2 bases; unmatched junction bases: 6. The DNA of the CDR3 is TGTGCCAGCAGTCGGCGGGAGGGGTTCACAGATACGCAGTATTTT. It encodes CASSRREGFTDTQYF.

The chain combines TRBV5-1 with TRBJ2-3; 7 bases agree with TRBD2. V shed 8 bases, J shed 4 bases, and the junction held 13 bases outside the gene matches. The CDR3 extends over 15 amino acids. Germline-derived CDR1 and CDR2 are SGHRS and YFSETQ. Here the CDR3 reads CASDQGGSLSDTQYF. The CDR3 region has the DNA TGCGCCAGTGACCAGGGCGGGAGTTTATCAGATACGCAGTATTTT. Full variable domain (remainder filled in from reference TRBV5-1 and TRBJ2-3): KAGVTQTPRYLIKTRGQQVTLSCSPISGHRSVSWYQQTPGQGLQFLFEYFSETQRNKGNFPGRFSGRQFSNSRSEMNVSTLELGDSALYLCASDQGGSLSDTQYFGPGTRLTVL.

This clone was seen a few times. The chain links TRBV19 to TRBJ2-2; 10 bases align to TRBD2. The length of the CDR3 is 15 residues. V lost 7 bases to trimming and J lost 2 bases; unmatched junction nucleotides: 4. Germline loops: CDR1 LNHDA, CDR2 SQIVND (reference sequence). The CDR3 spells CASTWTSGNTGELFF. The CDR3 bases are TGTGCCAGTACCTGGACTAGCGGTAACACCGGGGAGCTGTTTTTT.

The chain has TRBV4-1 and TRBJ1-5; 7 bases are shared with TRBD1. This CDR3 region has 15 residues. Germline loops: CDR1 MGHRA, CDR2 YSYEKL. With 6 bases clipped from V and 5 bases from J, the junction kept 10 bases outside the gene matches. The CDR3 coding sequence is TGCGCCAGCAGAGGGACAGATCTCCCCCATCAGCCCCAGCATTTT. Translating it yields CASRGTDLPHQPQHF.

The chain joins TRBV19 to TRBJ2-2; maybe TRBD2 (5 bases). V lost 9 bases and J lost 0, with 11 bases in between. Germline V lookup: CDR1 LNHDA, CDR2 SQIVND (reference sequence). There are 14 residues in the CDR3. The CDR3 DNA reads as TGTGCCAGCACTAGAGACCCGAACACCGGGGAGCTGTTTTTT. Translated: CASTRDPNTGELFF.

This clone showed up just once. The chain recombines TRBV5-1 with TRBJ2-5; TRBD1 matches at 8 bases. V dropped 4 bases and J dropped 4; count of bases not matched to a gene: 9. The CDR3 totals 15 residues. The V gene's germline CDR1 is SGHRS and CDR2 YFSETQ. The DNA for the CDR3 is TGCGCCAGCAGCCGCCAGGGGGCACCAGGAGAGACCCAGTACTTC. It codes for CASSRQGAPGETQYF.

This clone was recorded once. V and J are TRBV4-1 and TRBJ2-1, with 8 bases identical to TRBD1. The CDR3 covers 17 residues. After removal of 3 bases from V and 2 bases from J, the junction contained 9 bases not matched to a gene. Germline V gene lookup returns CDR1 MGHRA and CDR2 YSYEKL. For the CDR3, the DNA is TGCGCCAGCAGCCAGGCAGAGGCAGGGGGCCCCTACAATGAGCAGTTCTTC. This translates into CASSQAEAGGPYNEQFF.

The rearrangement uses TRBV2 and TRBJ2-7; a possible D gene is TRBD1 (5 bases). Germline CDR1 is SNHLY and CDR2 is FYNNEI. Trimming cost V 7 bases and J 2 bases, with 12 bases left between them. There are 13 residues in the CDR3. CDR3 sequence (DNA): TGTGCCAGCACCAGGGTTGTCGCCTACGAGCAGTACGTC. Translating it yields CASTRVVAYEQYV.

This chain joins TRBV4-1 and TRBJ2-3, with 8 bases matching TRBD2. V dropped 2 bases and J dropped 5; count of bases not matched to a gene: 18. The CDR3 is 19 residues long. Germline V CDR1 and CDR2: MGHRA, YSYEKL. The CDR3 here is CASSQIPPRDGTSLDTQYF. CDR3 sequence (DNA): TGCGCCAGCAGCCAAATTCCGCCTAGAGACGGGACTAGTCTAGATACGCAGTATTTT.

The chain carries TRBV10-3 and TRBJ2-7, with D possibly being TRBD2 (6 bases). The CDR3 has 13 residues. The germline CDR1 and CDR2 sequences are ENHRY and SYGVKD. V was cut by 4 bases and J by 4 bases, with 11 bases left in between. The CDR3 here is CAISVGGEYEQYV. The CDR3 DNA is TGTGCCATCAGTGTGGGGGGAGAGTACGAGCAGTACGTC.

This chain's CDR3 is CASCLRFGTEAFF. In nucleotides, the CDR3 is TGTGCCAGCTGTCTCCGGTTTGGTACTGAAGCTTTCTTT. The chain uses TRBV18 and TRBJ1-1, with D unresolved. The CDR3 totals 13 residues. The germline V and J ends were trimmed by 7 bases and 5 bases, with 14 bases remaining between them. The V gene's germline CDR1 is KGHSH and CDR2 LQKENI.

The chain carries TRBV4-2 and TRBJ2-1, with a tentative D call TRBD1 (6 bases). Trimming took off 1 base at V and 6 bases at J, with 16 bases between the two ends. The CDR3 is 16 amino acids. Germline V gene sequence: CDR1 LGHNA, CDR2 YNFKEQ. The CDR3 region is CASSQVIGGGPNEQFF. The CDR3 DNA is TGTGCCAGCAGCCAAGTGATTGGGGGCGGGCCCAATGAGCAGTTCTTC.